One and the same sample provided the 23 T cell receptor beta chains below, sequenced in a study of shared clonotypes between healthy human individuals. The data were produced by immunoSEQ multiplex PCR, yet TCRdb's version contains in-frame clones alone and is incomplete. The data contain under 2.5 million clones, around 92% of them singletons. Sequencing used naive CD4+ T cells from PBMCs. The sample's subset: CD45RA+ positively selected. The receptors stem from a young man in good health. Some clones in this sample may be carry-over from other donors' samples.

CDR3 nucleotide sequence: TGTGCCAGCAGCCCGGTGCGGAGCGCCGCTAGCACAGATACGCAGTATTTT. It encodes CASSPVRSAASTDTQYF. The rearrangement links TRBV11-2 to TRBJ2-3; no clear D gene. CDR1 and CDR2 from the germline V gene are SGHAT and FQNNGV. CDR3 length: 17 amino acids. V lost 5 bases to trimming and J lost 0 bases, with 18 bases between them.

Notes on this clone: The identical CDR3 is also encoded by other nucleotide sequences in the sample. CDR3 DNA: TGTGCCAGCACCCAGGGGTCGGGAAACACCATATATTTT. It translates to CASTQGSGNTIYF. This rearrangement joins TRBV6-1 to TRBJ1-3, with D tentatively TRBD1 (6 bases). This CDR3 region has 13 residues. The V and J ends lost 7 bases and 4 bases respectively, with 11 bases between them. Germline values: CDR1 MNHNS, CDR2 SASEGT.

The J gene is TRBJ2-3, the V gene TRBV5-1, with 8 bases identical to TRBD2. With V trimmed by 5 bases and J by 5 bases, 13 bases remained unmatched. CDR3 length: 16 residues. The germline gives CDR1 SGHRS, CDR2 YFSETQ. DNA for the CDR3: TGCGCCAGCAGTAAAGGAGGGCGGGCGGGAGGAGATACGCAGTATTTT. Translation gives CASSKGGRAGGDTQYF.

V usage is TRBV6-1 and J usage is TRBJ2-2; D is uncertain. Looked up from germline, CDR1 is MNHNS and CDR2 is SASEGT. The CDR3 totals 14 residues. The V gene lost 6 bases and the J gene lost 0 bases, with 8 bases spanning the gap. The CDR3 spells CASRPRPNTGELFF. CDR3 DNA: TGTGCCAGCAGGCCTCGACCGAACACCGGGGAGCTGTTTTTT.

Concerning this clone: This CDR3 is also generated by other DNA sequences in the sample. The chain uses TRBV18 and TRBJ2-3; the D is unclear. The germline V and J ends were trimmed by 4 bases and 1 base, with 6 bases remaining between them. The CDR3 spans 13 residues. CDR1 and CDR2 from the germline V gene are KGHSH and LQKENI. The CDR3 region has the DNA TGTGCCAGCTCACTCGGCGGCACAGATACGCAGTATTTT. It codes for CASSLGGTDTQYF. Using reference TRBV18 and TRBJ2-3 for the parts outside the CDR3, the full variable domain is NAGVMQNPRHLVRRRGQEARLRCSPMKGHSHVYWYRQLPEEGLKFMVYLQKENIIDESGMPKERFSAEFPKEGPSILRIQQVVRGDSAAYFCASSLGGTDTQYFGPGTRLTVL.

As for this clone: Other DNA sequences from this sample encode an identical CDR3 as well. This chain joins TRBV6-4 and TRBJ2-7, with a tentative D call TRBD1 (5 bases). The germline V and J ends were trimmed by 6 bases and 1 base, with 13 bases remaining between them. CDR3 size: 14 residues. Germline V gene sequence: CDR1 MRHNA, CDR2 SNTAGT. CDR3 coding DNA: TGTGCCAGCAGCAGGGATCGAACTTCCTACGAGCAGTACTTC. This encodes CASSRDRTSYEQYF.

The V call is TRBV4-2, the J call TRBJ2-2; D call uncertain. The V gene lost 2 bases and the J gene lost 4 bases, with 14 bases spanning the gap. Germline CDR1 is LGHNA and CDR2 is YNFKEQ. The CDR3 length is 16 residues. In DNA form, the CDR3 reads TGTGCCAGCAGCCAAAAGGGTCGGGTGGGCACCGGGGAGCTGTTTTTT. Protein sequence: CASSQKGRVGTGELFF.

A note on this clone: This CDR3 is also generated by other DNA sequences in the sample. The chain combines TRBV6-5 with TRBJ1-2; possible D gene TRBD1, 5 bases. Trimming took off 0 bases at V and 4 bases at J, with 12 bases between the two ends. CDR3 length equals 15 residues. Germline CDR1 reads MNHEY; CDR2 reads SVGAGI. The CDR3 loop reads CASSYSRRGPYGYTF. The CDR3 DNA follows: TGTGCCAGCAGTTACTCGAGGAGGGGCCCCTATGGCTACACCTTC.

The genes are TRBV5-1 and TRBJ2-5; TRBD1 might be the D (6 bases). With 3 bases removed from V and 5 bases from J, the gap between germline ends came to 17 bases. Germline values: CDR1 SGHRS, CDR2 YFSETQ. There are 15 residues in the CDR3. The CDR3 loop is CASSSSQGTLETQYF. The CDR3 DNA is TGCGCCAGCAGCTCCTCCCAGGGGACCCTGGAGACCCAGTACTTC.

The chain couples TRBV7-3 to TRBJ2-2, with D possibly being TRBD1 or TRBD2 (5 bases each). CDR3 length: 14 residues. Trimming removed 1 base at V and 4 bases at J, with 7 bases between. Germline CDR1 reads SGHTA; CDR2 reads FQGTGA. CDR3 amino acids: CASSLRDGTGELFF. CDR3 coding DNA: TGTGCCAGCAGCTTAAGGGACGGCACCGGGGAGCTGTTTTTT.

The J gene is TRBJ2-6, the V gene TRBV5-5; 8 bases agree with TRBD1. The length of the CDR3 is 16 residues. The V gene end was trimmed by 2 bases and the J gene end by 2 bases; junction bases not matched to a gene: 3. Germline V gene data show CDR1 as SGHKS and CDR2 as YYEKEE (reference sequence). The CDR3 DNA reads TGTGCCAGCAGCTTCGACAGGGGTGCTGGGGCCAACGTCCTGACTTTC. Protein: CASSFDRGAGANVLTF. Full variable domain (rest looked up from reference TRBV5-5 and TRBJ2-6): DAGVTQSPTHLIKTRGQQVTLRCSPISGHKSVSWYQQVLGQGPQFIFQYYEKEERGRGNFPDRFSARQFPNYSSELNVNALLLGDSALYLCASSFDRGAGANVLTFGAGSRLTVL.

DNA for the CDR3: TGTGCCAGCAGTCCGACAGGGCGCCGAGAAAAACTGTTTTTT. Its translation: CASSPTGRREKLFF. The chain joins TRBV28 to TRBJ1-4; 7 bases fit TRBD1. CDR1 MDHEN and CDR2 SYDVKM come from the germline V gene. This CDR3 is 14 amino acids long. With V trimmed by 5 bases and J by 8 bases, 8 bases remained unmatched.

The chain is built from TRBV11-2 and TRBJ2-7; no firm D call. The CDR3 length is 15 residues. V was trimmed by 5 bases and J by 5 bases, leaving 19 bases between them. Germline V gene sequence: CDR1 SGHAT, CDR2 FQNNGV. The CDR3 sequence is CASSRLGRNSHEQYF. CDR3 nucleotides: TGTGCCAGCAGCCGTTTAGGTCGGAATTCCCACGAGCAGTACTTC.

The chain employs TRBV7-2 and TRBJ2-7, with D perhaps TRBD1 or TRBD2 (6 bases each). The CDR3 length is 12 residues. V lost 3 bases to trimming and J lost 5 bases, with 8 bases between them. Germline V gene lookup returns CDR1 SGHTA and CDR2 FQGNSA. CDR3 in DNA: TGTGCCAGCAGCTTGGAGGGGGACGAGCAGTACTTC. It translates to CASSLEGDEQYF.

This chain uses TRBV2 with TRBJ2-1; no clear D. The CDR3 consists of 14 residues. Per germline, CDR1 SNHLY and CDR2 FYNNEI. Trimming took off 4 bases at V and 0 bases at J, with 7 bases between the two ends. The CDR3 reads CASSVGGSYNEQFF. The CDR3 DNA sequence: TGTGCCAGCAGTGTTGGCGGCTCCTACAATGAGCAGTTCTTC.

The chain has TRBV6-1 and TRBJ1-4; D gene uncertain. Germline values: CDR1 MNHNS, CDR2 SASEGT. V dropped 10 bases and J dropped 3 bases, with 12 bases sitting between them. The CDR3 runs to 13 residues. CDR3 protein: CATQFPANEKLFF. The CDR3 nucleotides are TGTGCCACCCAGTTCCCGGCTAATGAAAAACTGTTTTTT.

The DNA of the CDR3 is TGCGCCAGCAGCCATGGAGGTGGACTATTCTTAAACGAGCAGTACTTC. It yields the protein CASSHGGGLFLNEQYF. The chain is built from TRBV4-1 and TRBJ2-7; tentatively, D is TRBD2 (6 bases). Germline CDR1 is MGHRA and CDR2 is YSYEKL. V lost 3 bases and J 5 bases, leaving 20 bases between the germline ends. CDR3 length: 16 amino acids.

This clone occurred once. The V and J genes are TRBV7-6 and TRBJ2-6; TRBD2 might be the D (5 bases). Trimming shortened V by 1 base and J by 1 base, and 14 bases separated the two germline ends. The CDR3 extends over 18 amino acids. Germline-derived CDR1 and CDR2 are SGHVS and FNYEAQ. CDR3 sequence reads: CASSLGRGRSSGANVLTF. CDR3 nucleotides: TGTGCCAGCAGCTTAGGTCGGGGAAGGTCGTCTGGGGCCAACGTCCTGACTTTC. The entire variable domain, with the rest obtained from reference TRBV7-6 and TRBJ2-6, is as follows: GAGVSQSPRYKVTKRGQDVALRCDPISGHVSLYWYRQALGQGPEFLTYFNYEAQQDKSGLPNDRFSAERPEGSISTLTIQRTEQRDSAMYRCASSLGRGRSSGANVLTFGAGSRLTVL.

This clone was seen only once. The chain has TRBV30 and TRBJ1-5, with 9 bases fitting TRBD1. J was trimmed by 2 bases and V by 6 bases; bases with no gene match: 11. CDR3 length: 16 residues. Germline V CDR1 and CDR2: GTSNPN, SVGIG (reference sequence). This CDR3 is CACATGGVIGNQPQHF. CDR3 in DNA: TGTGCCTGTGCGACAGGGGGGGTGATTGGCAATCAGCCCCAGCATTTT.

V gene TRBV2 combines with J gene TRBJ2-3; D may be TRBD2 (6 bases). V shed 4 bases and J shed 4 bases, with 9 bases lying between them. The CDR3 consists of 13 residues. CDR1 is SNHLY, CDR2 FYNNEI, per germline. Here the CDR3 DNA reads TGTGCCAGCAGTGCAGGGAGGTCAGATACGCAGTATTTT. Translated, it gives CASSAGRSDTQYF.

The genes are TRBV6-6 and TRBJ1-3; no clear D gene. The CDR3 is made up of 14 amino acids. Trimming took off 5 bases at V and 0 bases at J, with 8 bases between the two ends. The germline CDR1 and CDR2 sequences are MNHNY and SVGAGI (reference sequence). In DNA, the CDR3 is TGTGCCAGCAGTACTCCCTCCTCTGGAAACACCATATATTTT. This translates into CASSTPSSGNTIYF.

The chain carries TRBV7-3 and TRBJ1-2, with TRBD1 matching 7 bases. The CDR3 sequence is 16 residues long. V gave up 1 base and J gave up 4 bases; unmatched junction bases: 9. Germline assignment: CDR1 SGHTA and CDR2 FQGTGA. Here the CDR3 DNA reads TGTGCCAGCAGCTTAAGGTTAGGGGGCATGCGCTATGGCTACACCTTC. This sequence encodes CASSLRLGGMRYGYTF.

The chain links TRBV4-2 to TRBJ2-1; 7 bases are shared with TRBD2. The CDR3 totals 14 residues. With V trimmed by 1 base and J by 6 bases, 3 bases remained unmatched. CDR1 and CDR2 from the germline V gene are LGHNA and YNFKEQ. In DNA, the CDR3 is TGTGCCAGCAGCCAAGGGGACTATCCCAATGAGCAGTTCTTC. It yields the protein CASSQGDYPNEQFF.